This TCR beta chain is drawn from a study of T cell changes during pregnancy in multiple sclerosis. Assay used: immunoSEQ multiplex PCR; TCRdb lists only in-frame clones, some missing. The table has 100,000 or so clones, about nine tenths seen once. There are 14 residues in the CDR3. V was trimmed by 6 bases and J by 4 bases, leaving 13 bases between them. Looked up from germline, CDR1 is KGHSH and CDR2 is LQKENI. The chain uses TRBV18 and TRBJ1-5; no firm D call. The sequence derives from a female donor with multiple sclerosis, enrolled in a pregnancy study. Sequences were derived from peripheral blood, sampled in the second trimester of pregnancy. This chain's CDR3 is CASSAAVLNQPQHF. For the CDR3, the DNA is TGTGCCAGCTCTGCCGCGGTCTTAAATCAGCCCCAGCATTTT.